This TCR beta chain came from a study of Ad26.COV2.S vaccination and SARS-CoV-2 variants. Study-wide context: Ad26.COV2.S arm of COV1001 included the donor. Ad26.COV2.S given intramuscularly, once or twice 56 days apart.

Some clones are missing from TCRdb's copy, which holds only in-frame ones; the method was immunoSEQ multiplex PCR. The table lists roughly 390,000 clones, approximately 91% of them singletons. Germline CDR1 and CDR2: SGHAT and FQNNGV. The length of the CDR3 is 14 residues. Unmatched junction bases numbered 3, after V lost 1 base and J lost 4 bases. Treatment meaning: about 20 received Ad26.COV2.S at low or high dose, single or two shots; 5 received placebo; per-sample allocation not given. Day 63 after the first injection of vaccine or placebo was the sampling time. Donation came from an adult in Boston who was aged 18-55 years. Immunization relied on an Ad26 vector, which expressed Wuhan-strain SARS-CoV-2 spike.

This sequence joins TRBV11-2 and TRBJ2-5, with TRBD1 matching over 7 bases. The sequencing used peripheral blood, collected in a trial of Ad26.COV2.S vaccine versus placebo. The sequence derives from a person between 18 and 65 years old who received the Ad26.COV2.S COVID-19 vaccine or a placebo. The CDR3 bases are TGTGCCAGCAGCTTAGGAGGGGGCAGAGAGACCCAGTACTTC. Amino acids: CASSLGGGRETQYF.